This is a list of T cell receptor beta chains from one sample in a study of blood T cell repertoires in COVID-19. Using immunoSEQ multiplex PCR, the repertoire was profiled, and TCRdb retains in-frame clones only, with some absent. The table has around 25,000 clones, roughly 89% seen once. The sequenced sample was peripheral blood. Receptors originate from a human donor with active COVID-19. The donor label of this sample is uncertain. CDR3s leave out the opening cysteine and the closing phenylalanine or tryptophan. Clone size is shown for a subset of rows, as once, few, many or a class of expanded clone.

clone size	V gene	CDR3 protein
.	TRBV19	ASSIRASGSGANVLT
.	TRBV11-3	ASSYAAGDTGSPLH
.	TRBV30	AWSGSSGSTDTQY
.	TRBV24-1	ATSVSPVAGGRRETQY
.	TRBV29-1	SVVGGGTGELF
medium-sized	TRBV7-9	ASSPSAGGNYGYT
.	TRBV28	ASVPGLAGDGDTQY
.	TRBV7-8	ASSPRPQGTPYEQY
.	TRBV19	ASSTRTSGRADTQY
.	TRBV27	ASTARGYGYT
.	TRBV25-1	ASTGNSYEQY
.	TRBV12-5	ARAKRTGAFTTIY
.	TRBV5-1	ASSTSSAVNGYT
.	TRBV2	ASSEFAGSNQPQH
.	TRBV5-1	ASSLGASGPYNEQF
.	TRBV7-3	ASSRRGGEKLF
.	TRBV7-3	ASSLWGDSYTDTQY
.	TRBV6-1	ASSDRDRTFAF
.	TRBV3-1/TRBV3-2	ASSPVGTSGTDTQY
once	TRBV18	ASSQSDTEAF
once	TRBV7-3	ASSLSGKNTGELF
.	TRBV7-8	ASSFQENNEQF